The 3 T cell receptor beta chains below were found in one sample sequenced in a study of shared clonotypes between healthy human individuals. The table came from immunoSEQ multiplex PCR; TCRdb's copy has only in-frame clones and leaves some out. The sample consists of over a million clones, around 78% of them appearing once. Sequenced material: memory CD4+ T cells from PBMCs. This sample's subset: CD45RA-negative fraction. The receptors originated from a young man in good health. Some clones in this sample may be carry-over from other donors' samples.

Here the CDR3 DNA reads TGTGCCAGCAGCTTTCGGCTGATCTCTGGGGCCAACGTCCTGACTTTC. Its protein product is CASSFRLISGANVLTF. The rearrangement uses TRBV11-2 and TRBJ2-6; no reliable D call. The V gene's germline CDR1 is SGHAT and CDR2 FQNNGV. CDR3 length equals 16 residues. Trimming took off 3 bases at V and 0 bases at J, with 9 bases between the two ends.

The chain combines TRBV7-2 with TRBJ2-1, with 9 bases that match TRBD1. There are 15 residues in the CDR3. Looked up from germline, CDR1 is SGHTA and CDR2 is FQGNSA. Trimming at V came to 5 bases and at J to 8 bases, leaving 10 bases not matched to a gene. The CDR3 region is CASSHRGRKEDEQFF. The DNA for the CDR3 is TGTGCCAGCAGCCACAGGGGGCGCAAGGAGGATGAGCAGTTCTTC.

The count of this clone is one. This chain connects TRBV5-1 to TRBJ2-2; D is undetermined. From germline, CDR1 is SGHRS and CDR2 YFSETQ. The germline V and J ends were trimmed by 5 bases and 2 bases, with 13 bases remaining between them. CDR3 length: 15 amino acids. The DNA for the CDR3 is TGCGCCAGCAGGGTAGTGGGTACCAACACCGGGGAGCTGTTTTTT. It codes for CASRVVGTNTGELFF.